The 19 T cell receptor beta chains presented below share a single source sample, sequenced in a study of blood T cell repertoires in COVID-19. Using immunoSEQ multiplex PCR, the repertoire was profiled, and TCRdb retains in-frame clones only, with some absent. The sample contains some 350,000 clones, around nine tenths of which appear only once. The sample was peripheral blood. The receptor set was obtained from a woman aged 18-30 years who had recovered from COVID-19.

The V gene is TRBV15, the J gene TRBJ1-1, with a tentative D call TRBD1 (6 bases). This CDR3 spans 15 amino acids. The V end lost 0 bases, the J end lost 5 bases, and 13 bases lay between the germline ends. CDR1 and CDR2 from the germline V gene are LNHNV and YYDKDF (reference sequence). CDR3 residues: CATSRDSRGWTEAFF. CDR3 in DNA: TGTGCCACCAGCAGAGATTCCAGGGGTTGGACTGAAGCTTTCTTT.

V and J are TRBV20-1 and TRBJ2-3; 9 positions match TRBD2. Germline CDR1 is DFQATT and CDR2 is SNEGSKA (reference sequence). J was trimmed by 6 bases and V by 3 bases; bases with no gene match: 10. The CDR3 sequence is 15 residues long. The CDR3 reads CSASLASGTSDTQYF. The CDR3 DNA reads TGCAGTGCTAGTTTGGCTAGCGGGACGTCCGATACGCAGTATTTT.

This clone has a single count. The rearrangement links TRBV7-9 to TRBJ2-3, with a tentative D call TRBD2 (6 bases). The CDR3 sequence is 14 residues long. The V gene lost 1 base and the J gene lost 7 bases, with 12 bases spanning the gap. Germline V lookup: CDR1 SEHNR, CDR2 FQNEAQ (reference sequence). As DNA, the CDR3 is TGTGCCAGCAGCTTAGTGTCGGCGGGATATACGCAGTATTTT. It specifies CASSLVSAGYTQYF.

This clone was picked up one time. The rearrangement links TRBV3-1 (or the pseudogene TRBV3-2) to TRBJ1-2; 9 nucleotides match TRBD1. The length of the CDR3 is 16 residues. The J segment lost 4 bases and the V segment lost 3 bases, leaving 9 bases of the junction unmatched. Germline V lookup: CDR1 LGHDT, CDR2 YNNKEL (reference sequence). As DNA, the CDR3 is TGTGCCAGCAGCCAGCCTGGGACAGGGATGAGCTATGGCTACACCTTC. This gives the protein CASSQPGTGMSYGYTF.

The chain recombines TRBV6-5 with TRBJ1-2; D not certain. This CDR3 comprises 14 residues. Germline-derived CDR1 and CDR2 are MNHEY and SVGAGI. V lost 2 bases to trimming and J lost 4 bases, with 11 bases between them. CDR3 in DNA: TGTGCCAGCAGTTACCGCGAGGGCGGCTATGGCTACACCTTC. Amino acid sequence: CASSYREGGYGYTF.

The chain uses TRBV7-6 and TRBJ2-1, with 9 positions matching TRBD2. Germline V gene sequence: CDR1 SGHVS, CDR2 FNYEAQ. The CDR3 is 16 residues long. Trimming removed 1 base from V and 4 bases from J; junction bases left unmatched: 5. The chain's CDR3 is CASSLGPSGTYNEQFF. The CDR3 coding sequence is TGTGCCAGCAGCTTAGGTCCTAGCGGGACGTACAATGAGCAGTTCTTC.

The genes are TRBV4-3 and TRBJ2-1; 7 bases map to TRBD2. Per germline, CDR1 LGHNA and CDR2 YSLEER. The CDR3 extends over 17 amino acids. Losses at the gene ends were 0 bases for V and 2 bases for J; bases not matched to a gene: 7. The CDR3 nucleotides are TGCGCCAGCAGCCAAGATGAGCGGGGAGGGCCCTACAATGAGCAGTTCTTC. Its translation: CASSQDERGGPYNEQFF.

The rearrangement joins TRBV10-3 to TRBJ2-1; 9 bases are a match to TRBD1. The germline V gene has CDR1 ENHRY and CDR2 SYGVKD. Trimming took 5 bases from V and 3 from J; bases not matched to a gene: 14. The CDR3 runs to 18 residues. In DNA form, the CDR3 reads TGTGCCATCAGTCCCTTCCCTCGGGGACAGGGTAACTACAATGAGCAGTTCTTC. Protein: CAISPFPRGQGNYNEQFF.

The rearrangement joins TRBV15 to TRBJ2-1; 8 bases line up with TRBD2. The CDR3 is 14 amino acids. Unmatched junction bases numbered 6, after V lost 2 bases and J lost 9 bases. CDR1 and CDR2 (germline): LNHNV, YYDKDF (reference sequence). The CDR3 bases are TGTGCCACCAGCAGAAGCGGGGGTAGCAGTGAGCAGTTCTTC. It translates to CATSRSGGSSEQFF.

J is TRBJ2-3 and V is TRBV11-2; 7 bases are a match to TRBD2. The ends lost 5 bases at V and 1 base at J; junction bases unmatched: 6. The CDR3 is 15 residues long. Germline V gene lookup returns CDR1 SGHAT and CDR2 FQNNGV. The CDR3 is CASSGSGTGTDTQYF. The CDR3 nucleotides are TGTGCCAGCAGCGGGAGCGGGACGGGCACAGATACGCAGTATTTT.

V usage is TRBV11-2 and J usage is TRBJ1-6; D call uncertain. Trimming took off 2 bases at V and 10 bases at J, with 12 bases between the two ends. Per germline, CDR1 SGHAT and CDR2 FQNNGV. The CDR3 extends over 14 amino acids. DNA of the CDR3: TGTGCCAGCAGCTTATCGGGGTCTCGGTCACCCCTCCACTTT. It translates to CASSLSGSRSPLHF.

This clone was recorded only once. The V gene is TRBV10-2, the J gene TRBJ2-2, with D maybe TRBD1 (5 bases). Germline CDR1 reads WSHSY; CDR2 reads SAAADI. Trimming stripped 6 bases from V and 4 bases from J, with 9 bases between. CDR3 size: 13 residues. CDR3 coding DNA: TGCGCCAGCAGCCGGACAACCACCGGGGAGCTGTTTTTT. Translated: CASSRTTTGELFF.

The V gene is TRBV28, the J gene TRBJ2-3; 9 bases line up with TRBD2. The CDR3 runs 16 residues. The ends lost 4 bases at V and 1 base at J; junction bases unmatched: 6. Germline assignment: CDR1 MDHEN and CDR2 SYDVKM. The CDR3 bases are TGTGCCAGCAGTTCTCCTAGCGGGGTGGGCACAGATACGCAGTATTTT. Its protein is CASSSPSGVGTDTQYF.

The rearrangement links TRBV6-6 to TRBJ2-1; 11 bases fit TRBD2. Germline V gene sequence: CDR1 MNHNY, CDR2 SVGAGI (reference sequence). J gave up 5 bases and V 4 bases, and 7 bases lay outside the gene matches. The CDR3 contains 16 residues. CDR3 nucleotides: TGTGCCAGCAGTTTGCCGGGACTAGCGGCTCACAATGAGCAGTTCTTC. This translates into CASSLPGLAAHNEQFF.

The chain joins TRBV19 to TRBJ1-1; D call uncertain. V lost 7 bases to trimming and J lost 0 bases, with 15 bases between them. The germline V gene has CDR1 LNHDA and CDR2 SQIVND (reference sequence). The CDR3 length is 15 residues. CDR3 sequence (DNA): TGTGCCAGTACCCCCGATCGGGTGATGAACACTGAAGCTTTCTTT. This translates into CASTPDRVMNTEAFF.

This sequence joins TRBV7-8 and TRBJ2-1; 11 nucleotides agree with TRBD2. The CDR3 is made up of 16 amino acids. Trimming took 6 bases from V and 4 from J; bases not matched to a gene: 8. The germline V gene encodes CDR1 SGHVS and CDR2 FQNEAQ. This CDR3 is CASSRPLAGAYNEQFF. CDR3 DNA sequence: TGTGCCAGCAGTCGCCCACTAGCGGGAGCATACAATGAGCAGTTCTTC.

V and J are TRBV9 and TRBJ2-5, with D uncertain. The ends were cut back, 4 bases at V and 4 bases at J, with 14 bases in the middle. The CDR3 extends over 14 amino acids. Germline CDR1 is SGDLS and CDR2 is YYNGEE. CDR3 amino acids: CASSLGVTLETQYF. CDR3 DNA sequence: TGTGCCAGCAGCCTAGGAGTGACTTTAGAGACCCAGTACTTC.

The rearrangement uses TRBV25-1 and TRBJ2-1; no firm D call. CDR3 length: 14 amino acids. Per germline, CDR1 MGHDK and CDR2 SYGVNS. Trimming cost V 0 bases and J 7 bases, with 10 bases left between them. The CDR3 bases are TGTGCCAGCAGTGAATATATCGGTCTGAATGAGCAGTTCTTC. Its translation is CASSEYIGLNEQFF.

As for this clone: A read error is likely, as this CDR3 ends without the conserved phenylalanine or tryptophan. It is unclear where the CDR3 begins or ends on the DNA, so no DNA is shown, and the CDR3 is as TCRdb lists it. V gene TRBV29-1 combines with J gene TRBJ1-1; the table's D call, TRBD1, was not checked against the DNA. The CDR3 has 10 amino acids, counting both end residues. Germline V CDR1 and CDR2: SQVTM, ANQGSEA. CDR3 residues: CSVEDHRELP.